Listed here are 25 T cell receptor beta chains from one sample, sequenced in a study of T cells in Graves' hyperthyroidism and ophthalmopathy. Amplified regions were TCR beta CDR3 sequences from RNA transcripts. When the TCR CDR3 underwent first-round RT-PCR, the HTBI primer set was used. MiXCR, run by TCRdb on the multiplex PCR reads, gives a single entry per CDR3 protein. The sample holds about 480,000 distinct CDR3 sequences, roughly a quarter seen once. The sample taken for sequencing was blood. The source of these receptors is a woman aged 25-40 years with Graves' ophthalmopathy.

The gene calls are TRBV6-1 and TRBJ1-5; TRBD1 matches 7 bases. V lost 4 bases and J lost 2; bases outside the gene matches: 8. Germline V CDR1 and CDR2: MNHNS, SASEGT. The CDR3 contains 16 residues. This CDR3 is CASSGSQGTGNQPQHF. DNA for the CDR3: TGTGCCAGCAGTGGATCACAGGGGACGGGCAATCAGCCCCAGCATTTT.

CDR3 sequence (DNA): TGTGCCAGCAGTTTCCGCGGGACAGGACCTCTGGGCAATCAGCCCCAGCATTTT. It is translated as CASSFRGTGPLGNQPQHF. The chain carries TRBV12-3 or TRBV12-4 and TRBJ1-5, with 8 bases identical to TRBD1. The CDR3 contains 18 residues. With 3 bases clipped from V and 2 bases from J, the junction kept 12 bases outside the gene matches.

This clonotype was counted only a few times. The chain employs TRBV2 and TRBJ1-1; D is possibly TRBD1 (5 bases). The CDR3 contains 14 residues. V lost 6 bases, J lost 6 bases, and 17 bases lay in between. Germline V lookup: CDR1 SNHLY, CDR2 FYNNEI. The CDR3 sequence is CASRSRAVGAEAFF. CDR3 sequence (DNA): TGTGCCAGCAGGTCGAGGGCGGTAGGGGCTGAAGCTTTCTTT.

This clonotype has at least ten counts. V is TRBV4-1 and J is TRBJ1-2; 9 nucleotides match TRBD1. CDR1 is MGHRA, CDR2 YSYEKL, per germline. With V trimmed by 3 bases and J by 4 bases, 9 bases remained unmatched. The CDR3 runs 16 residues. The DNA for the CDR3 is TGCGCCAGCAGCCAGGGCTGGGGGGACAGGGCCTATGGCTACACCTTC. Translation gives CASSQGWGDRAYGYTF.

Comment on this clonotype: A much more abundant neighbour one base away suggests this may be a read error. CDR3 nucleotides: TGTGCCAGCGGTTATTGGGGAATTCAGAACATTCAGTACTTC. As protein: CASGYWGIQNIQYF. The rearrangement links TRBV6-5 to TRBJ2-4; D remains unclear. Germline values: CDR1 MNHEY, CDR2 SVGAGI. The CDR3 loop spans 14 amino acids.

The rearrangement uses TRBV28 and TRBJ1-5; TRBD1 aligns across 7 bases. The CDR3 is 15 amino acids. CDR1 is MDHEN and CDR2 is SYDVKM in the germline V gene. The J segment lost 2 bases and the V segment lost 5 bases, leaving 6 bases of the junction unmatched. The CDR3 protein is CASSRQGSGNQPQHF. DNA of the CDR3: TGTGCCAGCAGTCGACAGGGATCGGGCAATCAGCCCCAGCATTTT. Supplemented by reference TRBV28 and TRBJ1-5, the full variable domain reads DVKVTQSSRYLVKRTGEKVFLECVQDMDHENMFWYRQDPGLGLRLIYFSYDVKMKEKGDIPEGYSVSREKKERFSLILESASTNQTSMYLCASSRQGSGNQPQHFGDGTRLSIL.

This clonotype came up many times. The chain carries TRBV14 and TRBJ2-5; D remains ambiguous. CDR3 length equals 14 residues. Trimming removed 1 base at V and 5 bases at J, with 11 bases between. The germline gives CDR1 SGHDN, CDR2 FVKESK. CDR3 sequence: CASSQGSSSETQYF. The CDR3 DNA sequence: TGTGCCAGCAGCCAAGGTAGCAGTTCGGAGACCCAGTACTTC. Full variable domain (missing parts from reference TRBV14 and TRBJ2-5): EAGVTQFPSHSVIEKGQTVTLRCDPISGHDNLYWYRRVMGKEIKFLLHFVKESKQDESGMPNNRFLAERTGGTYSTLKVQPAELEDSGVYFCASSQGSSSETQYFGPGTRLLVL.

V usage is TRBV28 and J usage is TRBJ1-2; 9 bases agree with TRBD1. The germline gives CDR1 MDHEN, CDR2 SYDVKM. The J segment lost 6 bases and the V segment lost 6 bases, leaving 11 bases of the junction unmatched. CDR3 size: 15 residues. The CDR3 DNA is TGTGCCAGCAGACCTCGTCGGGACAGGGTTAATGGCTACACCTTC. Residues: CASRPRRDRVNGYTF.

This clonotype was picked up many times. The CDR3 coding sequence is TGTGCCAGCTCACCGGGGGGACGTGGCACTGAAGCTTTCTTT. Protein product: CASSPGGRGTEAFF. The genes are TRBV18 and TRBJ1-1, with a tentative D call TRBD1 (5 bases). Deletions cut 3 bases from V and 4 bases from J, with 12 bases between. The germline V gene has CDR1 KGHSH and CDR2 LQKENI. The CDR3 spans 14 residues.

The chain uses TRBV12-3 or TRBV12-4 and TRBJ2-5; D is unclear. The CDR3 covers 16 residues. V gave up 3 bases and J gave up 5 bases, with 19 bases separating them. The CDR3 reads CASSFYGSADRETQYF. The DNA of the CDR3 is TGTGCCAGCAGTTTTTATGGGTCGGCTGATCGGGAGACCCAGTACTTC.

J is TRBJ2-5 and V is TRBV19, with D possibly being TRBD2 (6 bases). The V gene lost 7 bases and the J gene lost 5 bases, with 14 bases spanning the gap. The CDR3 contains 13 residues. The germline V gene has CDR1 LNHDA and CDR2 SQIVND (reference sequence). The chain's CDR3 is CASTQPGVETQYF. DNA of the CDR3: TGTGCCAGTACCCAACCGGGGGTCGAGACCCAGTACTTC.

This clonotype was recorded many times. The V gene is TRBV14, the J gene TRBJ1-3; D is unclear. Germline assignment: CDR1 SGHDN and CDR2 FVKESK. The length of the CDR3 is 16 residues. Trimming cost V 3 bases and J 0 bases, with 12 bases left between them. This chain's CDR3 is CASSHGYSYSGNTIYF. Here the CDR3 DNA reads TGTGCCAGCAGCCATGGTTACTCTTACTCTGGAAACACCATATATTTT. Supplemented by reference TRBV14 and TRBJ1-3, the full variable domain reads EAGVTQFPSHSVIEKGQTVTLRCDPISGHDNLYWYRRVMGKEIKFLLHFVKESKQDESGMPNNRFLAERTGGTYSTLKVQPAELEDSGVYFCASSHGYSYSGNTIYFGEGSWLTVV.

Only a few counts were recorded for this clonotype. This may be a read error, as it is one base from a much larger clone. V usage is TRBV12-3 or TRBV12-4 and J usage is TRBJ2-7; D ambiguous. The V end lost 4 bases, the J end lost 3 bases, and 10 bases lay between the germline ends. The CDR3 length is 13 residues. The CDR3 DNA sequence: TGTGCCAGCAGTTCCGGCAGGTGCTACGAGCAGTACTTC. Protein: CASSSGRCYEQYF.

CDR3 region: CASSLAPGPSYEQYF. DNA for the CDR3: TGCGCCAGCAGCTTGGCTCCCGGCCCTAGCTACGAGCAGTACTTC. The chain links TRBV5-1 to TRBJ2-7, with D unclear. The V and J ends lost 0 bases and 3 bases respectively, with 13 bases between them. This CDR3 is 15 amino acids long. CDR1 is SGHRS, CDR2 YFSETQ, per germline.

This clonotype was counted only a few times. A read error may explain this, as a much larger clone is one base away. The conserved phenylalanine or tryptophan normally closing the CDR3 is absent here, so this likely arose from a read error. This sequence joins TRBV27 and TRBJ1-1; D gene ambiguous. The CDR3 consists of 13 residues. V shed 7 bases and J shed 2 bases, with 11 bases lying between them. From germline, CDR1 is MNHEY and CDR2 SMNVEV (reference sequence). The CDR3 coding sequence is TGTGCCAGCAAGGAGGAGGGAAACACTGAAGCTTTCTAT. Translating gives CASKEEGNTEAFY.

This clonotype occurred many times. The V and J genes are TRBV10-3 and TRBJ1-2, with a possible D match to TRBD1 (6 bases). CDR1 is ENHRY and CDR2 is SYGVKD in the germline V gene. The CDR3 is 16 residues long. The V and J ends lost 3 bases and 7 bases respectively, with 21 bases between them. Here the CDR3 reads CAISDGRPGLRGGYTF. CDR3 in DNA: TGTGCCATCAGTGACGGCAGACCGGGCCTCAGGGGTGGCTACACCTTC.

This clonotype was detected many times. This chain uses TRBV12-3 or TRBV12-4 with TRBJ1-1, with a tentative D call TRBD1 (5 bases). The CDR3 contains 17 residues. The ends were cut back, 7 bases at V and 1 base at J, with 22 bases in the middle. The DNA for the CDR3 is TGTGCCAGCACCCAAGGGGCAGCAGCTACAACGAACACTGAAGCTTTCTTT. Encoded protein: CASTQGAAATTNTEAFF.

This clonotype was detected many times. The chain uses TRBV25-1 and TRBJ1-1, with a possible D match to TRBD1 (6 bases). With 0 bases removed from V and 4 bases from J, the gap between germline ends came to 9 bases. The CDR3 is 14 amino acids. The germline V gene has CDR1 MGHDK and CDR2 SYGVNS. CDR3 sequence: CASSEYRGATEAFF. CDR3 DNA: TGTGCCAGCAGTGAATACCGGGGGGCCACTGAAGCTTTCTTT.

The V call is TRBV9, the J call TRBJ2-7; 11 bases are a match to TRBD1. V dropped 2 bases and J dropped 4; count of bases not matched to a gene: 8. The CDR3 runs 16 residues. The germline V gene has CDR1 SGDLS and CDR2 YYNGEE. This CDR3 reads CASSVDQGQGVYEQYF. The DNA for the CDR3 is TGTGCCAGCAGCGTCGACCAGGGACAGGGGGTTTACGAGCAGTACTTC.

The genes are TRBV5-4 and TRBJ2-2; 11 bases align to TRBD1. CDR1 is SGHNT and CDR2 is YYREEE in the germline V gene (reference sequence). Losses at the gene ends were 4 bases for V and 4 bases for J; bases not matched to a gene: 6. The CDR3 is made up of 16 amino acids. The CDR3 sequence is CASSGAGQGGTGELFF. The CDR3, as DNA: TGTGCCAGCAGCGGGGCGGGACAGGGGGGCACCGGGGAGCTGTTTTTT.

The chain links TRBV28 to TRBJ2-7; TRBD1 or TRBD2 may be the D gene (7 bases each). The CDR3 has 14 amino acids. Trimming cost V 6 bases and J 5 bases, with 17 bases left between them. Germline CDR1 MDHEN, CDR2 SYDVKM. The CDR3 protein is CASSGAGQRDEQYF. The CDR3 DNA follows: TGTGCCAGCAGCGGAGCGGGACAGCGCGACGAGCAGTACTTC.

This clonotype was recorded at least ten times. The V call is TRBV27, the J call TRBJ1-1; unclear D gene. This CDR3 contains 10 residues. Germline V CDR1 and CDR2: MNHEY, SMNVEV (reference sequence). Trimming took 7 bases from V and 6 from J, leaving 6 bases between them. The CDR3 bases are TGTGCCAGCACTTCCCCTGAAGCTTTCTTT. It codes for CASTSPEAFF.

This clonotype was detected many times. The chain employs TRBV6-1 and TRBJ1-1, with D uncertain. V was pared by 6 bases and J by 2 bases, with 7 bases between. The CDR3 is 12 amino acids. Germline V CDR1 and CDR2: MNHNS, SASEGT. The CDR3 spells CASSISNTEAFF. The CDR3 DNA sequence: TGTGCCAGCAGCATTAGTAACACTGAAGCTTTCTTT.

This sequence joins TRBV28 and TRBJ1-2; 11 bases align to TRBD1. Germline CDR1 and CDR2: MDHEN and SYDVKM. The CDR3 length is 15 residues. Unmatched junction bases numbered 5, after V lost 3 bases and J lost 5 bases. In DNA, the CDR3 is TGTGCCAGCAGTTTGAGGACAGGGGGCGAGTATGGCTACACCTTC. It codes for CASSLRTGGEYGYTF.

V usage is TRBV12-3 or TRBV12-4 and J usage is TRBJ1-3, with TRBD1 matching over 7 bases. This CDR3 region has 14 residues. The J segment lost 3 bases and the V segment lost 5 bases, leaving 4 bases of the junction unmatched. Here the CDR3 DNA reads TGTGCCAGCAGTCCCACAGGGGATGGAAACACCATATATTTT. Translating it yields CASSPTGDGNTIYF.